The entry below gives a single T cell receptor beta chain sequence along with its context. Antigen: not known. This specimen belongs to a study of graft-versus-host responses after intestinal transplantation. The CDR3 totals 15 residues. V lost 1 base, J lost 1 base, and 3 bases stayed unmatched. Per the germline V gene, CDR1 is MNHEY and CDR2 is SMNVEV (reference sequence). Generated by immunoSEQ multiplex PCR, the TCRdb table keeps only in-frame clones and is missing some. The table includes about 120,000 clones, 90% to 95% detected once. The clonotype was recovered from a human donor who received an intestinal transplant. The J gene is TRBJ1-1, the V gene TRBV27, with TRBD1 matching over 7 bases. The sequencing used unstimulated CD8+ T cells sorted from spleen or lymph node cells, collected before intestinal transplant. CDR3 sequence: CASSLYGQANTEAFF. In DNA form, the CDR3 reads TGTGCCAGCAGTTTATACGGACAGGCGAACACTGAAGCTTTCTTT.